Listed here is a single T cell receptor beta chain. This entry is derived from a study of blood T cells in healthy people across ages. The CDR3 is made up of 14 amino acids. Trimming removed 6 bases from V and 8 bases from J, with 19 bases in between. Alongside a J-beta primer mix, a sample-barcoded 5' primer served in a second PCR lasting about 7 to 11 cycles. TCRdb processed the 5' RACE reads anew with MiXCR; each CDR3 protein has one entry. The sample lists about 680,000 distinct CDR3 sequences; approximately 49% were seen once. Sample: blood. The chain links TRBV12-3 or TRBV12-4 to TRBJ1-2; D perhaps matches TRBD1 (6 bases). This clonotype was obtained from a woman aged 60-70 years in good health. Here the CDR3 reads CASSSKRLGGGYTF. The CDR3 bases are TGTGCCAGCAGCTCCAAGCGGTTAGGGGGAGGCTACACCTTC.